Presented here are 32 T cell receptor beta chains from one specimen sequenced in a study of CD8+ T cells in alopecia areata. As the sequencing template, cDNA was produced by extracting RNA and reverse transcribing it. Sequenced by immunoSEQ multiplex PCR; TCRdb stores in-frame clones only, minus some. The sample consists of under 250,000 clones, approximately 67% of them appearing once. Sample treatment: oral pan-JAK inhibitor, 5-10 mg twice daily. This sample comprised CD4+ T cells sorted from blood, obtained at week 44, from a patient treated with tofacitinib. The receptors stem from a human donor with alopecia areata.

This clone was detected ten times or more. The J gene is TRBJ2-1, the V gene TRBV10-2; TRBD2 aligns across 10 bases. J lost 7 bases, V lost 0 bases, and 9 bases had no gene match. This CDR3 spans 17 amino acids. The germline gives CDR1 WSHSY, CDR2 SAAADI. Here the CDR3 DNA reads TGCGCCAGCAGTGAGTCGAATGGACTAGCGGCTAGGAATGAGCAGTTCTTC. Amino acid sequence: CASSESNGLAARNEQFF.

A single count supports this clone. In DNA form, the CDR3 reads TGTGCCTGGAGTGTTGGGGGGCATGGCGGAAACACCATATATTTT. It translates to CAWSVGGHGGNTIYF. The rearrangement uses TRBV30 and TRBJ1-3; maybe TRBD1 (6 bases). V was clipped by 0 bases and J by 4 bases, with 13 bases between them. The CDR3 consists of 15 residues. Germline CDR1 reads GTSNPN; CDR2 reads SVGIG (reference sequence).

The J gene is TRBJ2-5, the V gene TRBV2; the D call may be TRBD1 or TRBD2 (6 bases each). Germline loops: CDR1 SNHLY, CDR2 FYNNEI. The CDR3 runs 13 residues. With 4 bases removed from V and 7 bases from J, the gap between germline ends came to 13 bases. The CDR3 sequence: CASSGTEGGTQYF. In DNA, the CDR3 is TGTGCCAGCAGTGGGACCGAGGGGGGGACCCAGTACTTC. Using reference TRBV2 and TRBJ2-5 for the parts outside the CDR3, the full variable domain is EPEVTQTPSHQVTQMGQEVILRCVPISNHLYFYWYRQILGQKVEFLVSFYNNEISEKSEIFDDQFSVERPDGSNFTLKIRSTKLEDSAMYFCASSGTEGGTQYFGPGTRLLVL.

This clone has just a few counts. The chain is built from TRBV29-1 and TRBJ1-1; a weak D match, TRBD1 (5 bases). The germline CDR1 and CDR2 sequences are SQVTM and ANQGSEA. CDR3 length: 13 amino acids. Between the trimmed V and J ends, which lost 4 bases and 6 bases, there was a span of 15 bases. The CDR3 sequence: CSVGSRVRAEAFF. CDR3 nucleotides: TGCAGCGTTGGTAGCAGGGTTCGGGCTGAAGCTTTCTTT.

The chain is built from TRBV29-1 and TRBJ2-5; TRBD2 agrees at 8 bases. V lost 7 bases, J lost 2 bases, and 9 bases stayed unmatched. Germline V CDR1 and CDR2: SQVTM, ANQGSEA. CDR3 length: 14 amino acids. CDR3: CSAHPIAGQETQYF. The CDR3 region has the DNA TGCAGCGCACATCCTATAGCGGGGCAAGAGACCCAGTACTTC.

This chain uses TRBV5-1 with TRBJ1-2, with D unclear. The CDR3 has 17 residues. Per germline, CDR1 SGHRS and CDR2 YFSETQ. V lost 4 bases to trimming and J lost 0 bases, with 19 bases between them. The CDR3 DNA is TGCGCCAGCAGCGACGGTGGAGGACTTGGTACTAACTATGGCTACACCTTC. This encodes CASSDGGGLGTNYGYTF.

The rearrangement uses TRBV5-1 and TRBJ2-1, with 10 bases identical to TRBD2. V dropped 4 bases and J dropped 1; count of bases not matched to a gene: 8. The CDR3 totals 17 residues. The germline CDR1 and CDR2 sequences are SGHRS and YFSETQ. DNA for the CDR3: TGCGCCAGCAGCCCGTTGGGACTAGCGTTTTCCTACAATGAGCAGTTCTTC. This translates into CASSPLGLAFSYNEQFF.

V gene TRBV30 combines with J gene TRBJ2-2; TRBD1 agrees at 7 bases. This CDR3 spans 16 amino acids. Germline assignment: CDR1 GTSNPN and CDR2 SVGIG (reference sequence). V dropped 4 bases and J dropped 0; count of bases not matched to a gene: 8. CDR3 protein: CAWTGTAIPNTGELFF. CDR3 DNA: TGTGCCTGGACCGGGACAGCCATCCCGAACACCGGGGAGCTGTTTTTT. The full variable domain, rest sourced from reference TRBV30 and TRBJ2-2, is SQTIHQWPATLVQPVGSPLSLECTVEGTSNPNLYWYRQAAGRGLQLLFYSVGIGQISSEVPQNLSASRPQDRQFILSSKKLLLSDSGFYLCAWTGTAIPNTGELFFGEGSRLTVL.

The rearrangement uses TRBV14 and TRBJ1-2; D is unresolved. Trimming took off 0 bases at V and 4 bases at J, with 9 bases between the two ends. The CDR3 spans 14 residues. The germline V gene has CDR1 SGHDN and CDR2 FVKESK. The DNA for the CDR3 is TGTGCCAGCAGCCAAGATAGGCAGCCCTATGGCTACACCTTC. Translation: CASSQDRQPYGYTF.

This clone has a handful of counts. The V call is TRBV18, the J call TRBJ1-6, with a weak D call TRBD1 (5 bases). The V end lost 3 bases, the J end lost 7 bases, and 16 bases lay between the germline ends. Germline-derived CDR1 and CDR2 are KGHSH and LQKENI. CDR3 length: 16 amino acids. This CDR3 reads CASSPTMAGPNSPLHF. CDR3 nucleotide sequence: TGTGCCAGCTCACCGACTATGGCAGGGCCGAATTCACCCCTCCACTTT.

The V call is TRBV5-1, the J call TRBJ2-7; possibly TRBD1 or TRBD2 for D (6 bases each). This CDR3 spans 16 amino acids. The germline V gene has CDR1 SGHRS and CDR2 YFSETQ. Trimming removed 0 bases from V and 2 bases from J, with 15 bases in between. For the CDR3, the DNA is TGCGCCAGCAGCTTGGGCGGGCAGGGGAGGACCTACGAGCAGTACTTC. Protein: CASSLGGQGRTYEQYF.

V is TRBV25-1 and J is TRBJ1-2; TRBD1 matches at 9 bases. V lost 6 bases and J lost 4; bases outside the gene matches: 6. Germline V gene lookup returns CDR1 MGHDK and CDR2 SYGVNS. The CDR3 is 14 amino acids. In DNA, the CDR3 is TGTGCCAGCAGCTCGGGACAGGGATCCTATGGCTACACCTTC. Translating gives CASSSGQGSYGYTF.

The chain recombines TRBV28 with TRBJ2-7, with D tentatively TRBD1 (5 bases). The CDR3 spans 13 residues. V lost 7 bases and J 4 bases, leaving 14 bases between the germline ends. CDR1 and CDR2 (germline): MDHEN, SYDVKM. The CDR3 sequence: CASKAWGDYEQYF. The CDR3 DNA sequence: TGTGCCAGCAAGGCATGGGGCGATTACGAGCAGTACTTC. The whole variable domain, remainder taken from reference TRBV28 and TRBJ2-7, is DVKVTQSSRYLVKRTGEKVFLECVQDMDHENMFWYRQDPGLGLRLIYFSYDVKMKEKGDIPEGYSVSREKKERFSLILESASTNQTSMYLCASKAWGDYEQYFGPGTRLTVT.

This clone was seen more than once but under ten times. This rearrangement joins TRBV11-2 to TRBJ1-1; possibly TRBD1 for D (5 bases). Trimming pared 1 base from V and 4 bases from J, leaving 13 bases between. CDR1 is SGHAT and CDR2 is FQNNGV in the germline V gene. The CDR3 has 15 residues. CDR3 in DNA: TGTGCCAGCAGCTTAGTCCTTGACAGCGTCACTGAAGCTTTCTTT. This codes for CASSLVLDSVTEAFF.

This sequence joins TRBV28 and TRBJ2-4; TRBD2 aligns across 10 bases. The ends lost 6 bases at V and 13 bases at J; junction bases unmatched: 9. The CDR3 contains 13 residues. CDR1 is MDHEN and CDR2 is SYDVKM in the germline V gene. The CDR3 nucleotides are TGTGCCAGCAGGCTTAGGGGAGCGGGGGGGCAGTACTTC. Residues: CASRLRGAGGQYF.

This sequence joins TRBV30 and TRBJ2-3; TRBD2 aligns across 12 bases. CDR3 length: 17 amino acids. Germline CDR1 and CDR2: GTSNPN and SVGIG (reference sequence). V lost 5 bases, J lost 3 bases, and 12 bases stayed unmatched. CDR3 loop: CAWAVAITSGGTDTQYF. For the CDR3, the DNA is TGTGCCTGGGCGGTCGCCATCACTAGCGGGGGGACAGATACGCAGTATTTT. The whole variable domain, filled in from reference TRBV30 and TRBJ2-3, reads SQTIHQWPATLVQPVGSPLSLECTVEGTSNPNLYWYRQAAGRGLQLLFYSVGIGQISSEVPQNLSASRPQDRQFILSSKKLLLSDSGFYLCAWAVAITSGGTDTQYFGPGTRLTVL.

This clone was found a few times. This chain connects TRBV6-6 to TRBJ2-2; D remains ambiguous. The germline V and J ends were trimmed by 6 bases and 6 bases, with 14 bases remaining between them. The germline gives CDR1 MNHNY, CDR2 SVGAGI (reference sequence). CDR3 length: 14 residues. The CDR3 coding sequence is TGTGCCAGCAGCCCATTACTCAGTTCCGGGGAGCTGTTTTTT. Its translation: CASSPLLSSGELFF.

Notes on this clone: The sample has other DNA sequences that encode this CDR3 too. The chain is built from TRBV4-1 and TRBJ2-3; 7 positions match TRBD2. There are 15 residues in the CDR3. The germline V gene has CDR1 MGHRA and CDR2 YSYEKL. V was clipped by 0 bases and J by 1 base; unmatched bases: 1. The DNA for the CDR3 is TGCGCCAGCAGCCAAGATGGGGGGGGCACAGATACGCAGTATTTT. Amino acid sequence: CASSQDGGGTDTQYF.

J is TRBJ2-5 and V is TRBV7-8, with D possibly called TRBD1 or TRBD2 (6 bases each). The CDR3 runs 16 residues. CDR1 and CDR2 from the germline V gene are SGHVS and FQNEAQ. Trimming removed 3 bases at V and 5 bases at J, with 19 bases between. The CDR3 reads CASSFVTGGQGETQYF. The CDR3 DNA reads as TGTGCCAGCAGCTTTGTAACCGGGGGCCAAGGGGAGACCCAGTACTTC.

This clone was seen a few times. The chain joins TRBV19 to TRBJ2-7; TRBD1 matches at 10 bases. The germline V gene encodes CDR1 LNHDA and CDR2 SQIVND (reference sequence). This CDR3 is 15 amino acids long. Trimming removed 4 bases from V and 3 bases from J; junction bases left unmatched: 6. In DNA, the CDR3 is TGTGCCAGTAGTAAACCCGGGACAGGGGTCTACGAGCAGTACTTC. Amino acid sequence: CASSKPGTGVYEQYF. Supplemented by reference TRBV19 and TRBJ2-7, the full variable domain reads DGGITQSPKYLFRKEGQNVTLSCEQNLNHDAMYWYRQDPGQGLRLIYYSQIVNDFQKGDIAEGYSVSREKKESFPLTVTSAQKNPTAFYLCASSKPGTGVYEQYFGPGTRLTVT.

The chain carries TRBV7-8 and TRBJ2-1; no reliable D call. The CDR3 is made up of 15 amino acids. Germline V CDR1 and CDR2: SGHVS, FQNEAQ. Trimming stripped 3 bases from V and 2 bases from J, with 11 bases between. The CDR3 DNA sequence: TGTGCCAGCAGCTTGACATCCTCGACCTACAATGAGCAGTTCTTC. Protein: CASSLTSSTYNEQFF.

A word on this clone: Other DNA sequences in this specimen translate into the identical CDR3. The chain uses TRBV29-1 and TRBJ1-1; the match to TRBD1 covers 7 bases. The CDR3 runs to 13 residues. V gave up 4 bases and J gave up 0 bases; unmatched junction bases: 2. From germline, CDR1 is SQVTM and CDR2 ANQGSEA. CDR3 DNA: TGCAGCGTTGCCGGGACAGTGAACACTGAAGCTTTCTTT. Encoded protein: CSVAGTVNTEAFF.

This clone has only a few counts. The chain joins TRBV21-1 to TRBJ1-6; the table's D call of TRBD1 was not tested on the DNA. TRBV21-1 is listed as a pseudogene. CDR3 size: 17 residues. CDR3 sequence (DNA): TGTGCCAGCAGCCCTAAATCCCCCTTACAGGATAATTCACCCCTCCACTTT. Translating it yields CASSPKSPLQDNSPLHF.

This rearrangement joins TRBV25-1 to TRBJ1-2; D is perhaps TRBD1 (5 bases). V lost 9 bases and J lost 2, with 10 bases in between. In germline, CDR1 is MGHDK, CDR2 SYGVNS. CDR3 size: 12 residues. Written as DNA, the CDR3 is TGTGCCAGTACAGGCGGCAACTATGGCTACACCTTC. As protein: CASTGGNYGYTF.

Comment on this clone: Other DNA sequences in this sample translate to the same CDR3. The V gene is TRBV5-1, the J gene TRBJ2-7; D not certain. CDR1 SGHRS and CDR2 YFSETQ come from the germline V gene. The CDR3 is 11 amino acids. V was shortened by 0 bases and J by 4 bases, with 2 bases between the two germline ends. As DNA, the CDR3 is TGCGCCAGCAGCTTGGGGTACGAGCAGTACTTC. Encoded protein: CASSLGYEQYF.

V is TRBV5-1 and J is TRBJ2-2; a weak D match, TRBD2 (6 bases). V lost 4 bases to trimming and J lost 3 bases, with 16 bases between them. The germline V gene has CDR1 SGHRS and CDR2 YFSETQ. This CDR3 is 16 amino acids long. DNA for the CDR3: TGCGCCAGCAGCGATGTTATAGCGGCTTACACCGGGGAGCTGTTTTTT. This gives the protein CASSDVIAAYTGELFF. Complete variable domain (other parts from reference TRBV5-1 and TRBJ2-2): KAGVTQTPRYLIKTRGQQVTLSCSPISGHRSVSWYQQTPGQGLQFLFEYFSETQRNKGNFPGRFSGRQFSNSRSEMNVSTLELGDSALYLCASSDVIAAYTGELFFGEGSRLTVL.

The chain carries TRBV7-3 and TRBJ2-3; 11 positions match TRBD2. The CDR3 has 15 amino acids. V shed 3 bases, J shed 5 bases, and the junction held 4 bases outside the gene matches. CDR1 and CDR2 (germline): SGHTA, FQGTGA. CDR3 in amino acids: CASSFLGTSGDTQYF. The CDR3 DNA is TGTGCCAGCAGCTTCCTCGGGACTAGCGGAGATACGCAGTATTTT.

This clone appeared a few times. The CDR3 reads CSVFSGTGSSYNEQFF. The CDR3 DNA follows: TGCAGCGTATTCTCCGGGACAGGCAGCTCCTACAATGAGCAGTTCTTC. V and J are TRBV29-1 and TRBJ2-1, with 8 bases that match TRBD1. Germline trimming cut 6 bases from V and 0 bases from J; bases unmatched to any gene: 10. Germline V lookup: CDR1 SQVTM, CDR2 ANQGSEA. The CDR3 sequence is 16 residues long.

The chain couples TRBV30 to TRBJ2-1; 9 bases match TRBD1. This CDR3 has 15 amino acids. Germline V gene sequence: CDR1 GTSNPN, CDR2 SVGIG (reference sequence). With V trimmed by 5 bases and J by 0 bases, 5 bases remained unmatched. The CDR3 bases are TGTGCCTGGGCCATGGGACAGGGCTCCTACAATGAGCAGTTCTTC. This translates into CAWAMGQGSYNEQFF.

V gene TRBV15 combines with J gene TRBJ2-1; a possible D gene is TRBD2 (6 bases). The germline CDR1 and CDR2 sequences are LNHNV and YYDKDF (reference sequence). The CDR3 consists of 15 residues. V dropped 3 bases and J dropped 10 bases, with 19 bases sitting between them. As DNA, the CDR3 is TGTGCCACCAGCAGGGCCCCATCGGGACTTGAGGAGCAGTTCTTC. It encodes CATSRAPSGLEEQFF.

The rearrangement links TRBV10-2 to TRBJ1-1; D unclear. The CDR3 totals 13 residues. Trimming took off 2 bases at V and 8 bases at J, with 12 bases between the two ends. CDR1 is WSHSY, CDR2 SAAADI, per germline. This CDR3 is CASSEPSPGEAFF. The CDR3 DNA follows: TGCGCCAGCAGTGAGCCTAGCCCGGGGGAAGCTTTCTTT.

The chain carries TRBV18 and TRBJ1-2; D not resolved. Germline V gene lookup returns CDR1 KGHSH and CDR2 LQKENI. CDR3 length: 12 residues. Trimming removed 2 bases from V and 7 bases from J, with 8 bases in between. CDR3 coding DNA: TGTGCCAGCTCACCATCCCAGCGTGGCTACACCTTC. Translating it yields CASSPSQRGYTF.